The 3 T cell receptor beta chains listed next were all sequenced from one sample in a study of blood T cell repertoires in COVID-19. Here immunoSEQ multiplex PCR was the method, and the copy in TCRdb shows in-frame clones only, minus some. The table lists roughly 70,000 clones, 85% to 90% of them singletons. Sequenced: peripheral blood. The source of these receptors is a man between 65 and 85 years old with active COVID-19.

The rearrangement links TRBV24-1 to TRBJ1-5; D not certain. The germline CDR1 and CDR2 sequences are KGHDR and SFDVKD. Trimming removed 5 bases from V and 4 bases from J, with 14 bases in between. The length of the CDR3 is 15 residues. In DNA form, the CDR3 reads TGTGCCACCAGTGGCGGCAACACGGGGAATCAGCCCCAGCATTTT. It translates to CATSGGNTGNQPQHF.

The rearrangement joins TRBV6-6 to TRBJ2-7; D remains ambiguous. The CDR3 spans 14 residues. In germline, CDR1 is MNHNY, CDR2 SVGAGI (reference sequence). Between the trimmed V and J ends, which lost 5 bases and 2 bases, there was a span of 13 bases. The CDR3 here is CASSPRLPTYEQYF. The CDR3 DNA reads as TGTGCCAGCAGTCCCCGGTTACCCACCTACGAGCAGTACTTC.

This clone showed up just a few times. This chain joins TRBV7-8 and TRBJ2-3; TRBD2 matches at 10 bases. The junction had 6 bases not matched to a gene; V was cut back by 4 bases and J by 8 bases. The CDR3 covers 14 residues. Per the germline V gene, CDR1 is SGHVS and CDR2 is FQNEAQ. This chain's CDR3 is CASSYLAGEGTQYF. CDR3 DNA: TGTGCCAGCAGCTACCTAGCGGGAGAGGGTACGCAGTATTTT.